This TCR beta chain was observed in a study of CD8+ T cells in alopecia areata. Germline lookup yields CDR1 MGHRA and CDR2 YSYEKL. Trimming removed 4 bases from V and 2 bases from J; junction bases left unmatched: 6. CDR3 length equals 15 residues. TCR sequencing used cDNA made by reverse transcription of extracted RNA. The method was immunoSEQ multiplex PCR; TCRdb's version includes in-frame clones alone and lacks a portion of them. Seen here are more than 95,000 clones, 47% observed once, and the top ten hold 10% to 13%. V and J are TRBV4-1 and TRBJ2-7; TRBD1 matches 9 bases. Input material: NKG2D-low CD8+ T cells sorted from blood. This clonotype was sampled from a human donor with alopecia areata. The CDR3 DNA follows: TGCGCCAGCAGCCGAGGGACAGGGATGGCCTACGAGCAGTACTTC. Protein: CASSRGTGMAYEQYF.